This record looks at one T cell receptor beta chain sequence and its context. Antigen unknown. Method: immunoSEQ multiplex PCR; TCRdb's copy keeps in-frame clones and lacks some. The top ten clones hold 8.3% of a sample with under 20,000 clones, approximately 64% of them seen once. This sample was included in a study of PD-1 blockade in classical Hodgkin lymphoma. Study-wide results and caveats: Relative to healthy donors, newly diagnosed patients reportedly had lower baseline TCR diversity, which was reported as lower still in relapsed/refractory patients. CD4+ TCR diversity, unlike CD8+, rose significantly by C4D1.

Brentuximab vedotin exposure varied among the patients, all of whom had relapsed after autologous stem cell transplantation. Germline V gene lookup returns CDR1 MGHRA and CDR2 YSYEKL. With 2 bases clipped from V and 3 bases from J, the junction kept 7 bases outside the gene matches. The CDR3 covers 15 residues. The starting material was peripheral blood mononuclear cells (PBMCs), obtained before the second cycle of nivolumab. The sequence was collected from a human donor with classical Hodgkin lymphoma. The rearrangement links TRBV4-1 to TRBJ2-7, with 7 bases that match TRBD2. This CDR3 is CASSQISGRGYEQYF. DNA for the CDR3: TGCGCCAGCAGCCAAATTAGCGGGCGAGGCTACGAGCAGTACTTC.